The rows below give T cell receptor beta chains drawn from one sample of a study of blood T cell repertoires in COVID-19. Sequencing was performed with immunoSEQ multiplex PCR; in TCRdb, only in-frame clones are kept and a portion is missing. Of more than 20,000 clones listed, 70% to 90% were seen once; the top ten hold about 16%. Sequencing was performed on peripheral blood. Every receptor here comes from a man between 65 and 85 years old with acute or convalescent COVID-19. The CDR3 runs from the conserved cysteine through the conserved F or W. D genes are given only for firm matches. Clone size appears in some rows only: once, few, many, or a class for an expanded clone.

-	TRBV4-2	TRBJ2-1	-	TGTGCCAGCAGCCAACCCTGGGAGGTTGAGCAGTTCTTC	CASSQPWEVEQFF
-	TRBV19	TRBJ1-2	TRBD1	TGTGCCAGTAGTATAGGTCGTTCTGGGACAGCCTATGGCTACACCTTC	CASSIGRSGTAYGYTF
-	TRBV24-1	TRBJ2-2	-	TGTGCCACCAGTGATCCTACCAACACCGGGGAGCTGTTTTTT	CATSDPTNTGELFF
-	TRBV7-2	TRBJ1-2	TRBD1	TGTGCCAGCAGTCGGGACAGGGGCAACTATGGCTACACCTTC	CASSRDRGNYGYTF
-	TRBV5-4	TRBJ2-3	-	TGTGCCATGAGGAGCGCCCAACACACAGATACGCAGTATTTT	CAMRSAQHTDTQYF
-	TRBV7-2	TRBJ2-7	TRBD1	TGTGCCAGCAGCTTGCAGACAGGGGGCATCAACGAGCAGTACTTC	CASSLQTGGINEQYF
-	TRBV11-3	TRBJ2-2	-	TGTGCCAGCAGCAAATGGGGAGGGAACACCGGGGAGCTGTTTTTT	CASSKWGGNTGELFF
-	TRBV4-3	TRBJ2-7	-	TGCGCCAGCAGCCAATCAGGGGGGGAGCAGTACTTC	CASSQSGGEQYF
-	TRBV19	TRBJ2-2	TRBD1	TGTGCCAGTAGCCGGGACAGGGGGAGAGTGAACACCGGGGAGCTGTTTTTT	CASSRDRGRVNTGELFF
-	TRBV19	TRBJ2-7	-	TGTGCCAGTAGTAATCGACTAGCCTACGAGCAGTACTTC	CASSNRLAYEQYF
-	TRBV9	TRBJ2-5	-	TGCCCCCCCAGCGGAGGGGGGGGGCCCCAAGAGACCCAGTACTTC	CPPSGGGGPQETQYF
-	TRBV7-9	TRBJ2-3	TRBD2	TGTGCCAGCAGCTTCTCAAGCGGGAGGGGGGAAGATACGCAGTATTTT	CASSFSSGRGEDTQYF
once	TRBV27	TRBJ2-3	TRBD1	TGTGCCAGCAGCCCATGGGACAGGGTGGTAGATACGCAGTATTTT	CASSPWDRVVDTQYF
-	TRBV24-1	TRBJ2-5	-	TGTGCCACCGAGGGGAGGGGGTACCAAGAGACCCAGTACTTC	CATEGRGYQETQYF
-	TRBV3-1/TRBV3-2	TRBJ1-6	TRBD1	TGTGCCAGCAGCGAGGGGACAGGTTATAATTCACCCCTCCACTTT	CASSEGTGYNSPLHF
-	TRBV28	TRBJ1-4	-	TGTGCCAGCAGTTTAAGGTCCGCAGGGGCTAATGAAAAACTGTTTTTT	CASSLRSAGANEKLFF
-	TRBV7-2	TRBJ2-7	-	TGTGCCAGCAGTTCCGGAACTAGCAGATCCTACGAGCAGTACTTC	CASSSGTSRSYEQYF
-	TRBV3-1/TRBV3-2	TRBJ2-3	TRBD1	TGTGCCAGCAGCCAAGTGGGGACAGGGGGCTTAGCGGATACGCAGTATTTT	CASSQVGTGGLADTQYF
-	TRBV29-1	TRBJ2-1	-	TGCAGCGTTGAAGATCGGGGGACGAGCCTTTACAATGAGCAGTTCTTC	CSVEDRGTSLYNEQFF
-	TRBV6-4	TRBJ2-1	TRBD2	TGTGCCAGCAGCGGGACTAGCGGGAGGTCGTTATTCTTC	CASSGTSGRSLFF
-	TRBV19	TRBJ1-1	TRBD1	TGTGCCAGTAGTATAGAGGGGGCAGGGGGGACTGAAGCTTTCTTT	CASSIEGAGGTEAFF
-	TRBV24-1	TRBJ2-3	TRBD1	TGTGCCACCAGTGACACGACAGGGTACACAGATACGCAGTATTTT	CATSDTTGYTDTQYF
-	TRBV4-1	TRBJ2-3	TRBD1	TGCGCCAGCAGCCAAGCCTTTGGGACAGGCCTCACAGATACGCAGTATTTT	CASSQAFGTGLTDTQYF
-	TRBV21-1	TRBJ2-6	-	TGTGCCAGCAGCAACCGGGACAGGGGCCTCTCTGGGGCCAACGTCCTGACTTTC	CASSNRDRGLSGANVLTF
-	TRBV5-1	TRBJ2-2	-	TGCGCCAGCAGCTTGGAACTTCTGAACACCGGGGAGCTGTTTTTT	CASSLELLNTGELFF
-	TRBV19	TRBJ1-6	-	TGTGCCAGTAAAACAGGGAGCTCACCCCTCCACTTT	CASKTGSSPLHF
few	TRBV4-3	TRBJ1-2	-	TGCGCCAGCAGCCAAGAATTGAGGGTGGACTATGGCTACACCTTC	CASSQELRVDYGYTF
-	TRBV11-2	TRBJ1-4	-	TGTGCCAGCAGCTTAGATACCCTCAGTGAAAAACTGTTTTTT	CASSLDTLSEKLFF